Given below is one T cell receptor beta chain in context. This entry is derived from a study of T-cell reconstitution after alpha-beta-depleted transplantation in children. TCRbeta library preparation incorporated unique molecular identifiers. TCRdb re-analysed the PCR reads in MiXCR, keeping a single row per CDR3 protein. Seen here are more than 250,000 distinct CDR3 sequences, 9.9% observed once, and the top ten hold around 10%. After removal of 10 bases from V and 4 bases from J, the junction contained 12 bases not matched to a gene. The CDR3 totals 15 residues. V is TRBV12-3 or TRBV12-4 and J is TRBJ2-3; TRBD1 matches 9 bases. The clonotype was recovered from a human donor who donated a stem cell graft to a child with SCID. The sample was PBMCs from the stem cell graft donor, taken from the stem cell graft. In DNA, the CDR3 is TGTGCCACTCGAACCGGGACAGGGCTTGCAGATACGCAGTATTTT. Encoded protein: CATRTGTGLADTQYF.